One sample yielded the 4 T cell receptor beta chains listed below, sequenced in a study of regulatory T cells in long-lasting Graves disease. For TCR beta, libraries came from iRepertoire HTBI primers and Arm-PCR of CDR3 regions. Using its own MiXCR run on the multiplex PCR reads, TCRdb lists one record per CDR3 protein. This repertoire shows around 460,000 distinct CDR3 sequences, about 22% found once; its top ten account for approximately 6.4%. Sample time point: persistent/refractory GD, antithyroid drugs over 5 years with positive TRAb. After RNA was extracted from PBMCs, the TCR library was made from it. Sequenced material: peripheral blood mononuclear cells (PBMCs), taken when the disease was refractory, from a patient treated with antithyroid drugs. These TCRs come from a female donor with Graves disease.

V usage is TRBV19 and J usage is TRBJ1-5, with D possibly matching TRBD1 (6 bases). Per germline, CDR1 LNHDA and CDR2 SQIVND (reference sequence). There are 15 residues in the CDR3. Trimming took off 7 bases at V and 6 bases at J, with 19 bases between the two ends. The CDR3, as DNA: TGTGCCAGTACGACCATACAGGGTATGCGTCAGCCCCAGCATTTT. The encoded protein is CASTTIQGMRQPQHF.

Concerning this clonotype itself: This may be a read error: a much more frequent sequence differs by one nucleotide. The genes are TRBV29-1 and TRBJ2-5, with D unclear. Germline V CDR1 and CDR2: SQVTM, ANQGSEA. The ends were cut back, 7 bases at V and 1 base at J, with 13 bases in the middle. There are 13 residues in the CDR3. The CDR3 here is CSALEVPQETQYF. CDR3 DNA sequence: TGCAGCGCCCTAGAGGTCCCCCAAGAGACCCAGTACTTC.

In this sample, this clonotype turned up many times. This CDR3 reads CSARDLTGLPAEQYF. The CDR3 nucleotides are TGCAGTGCTAGAGACCTAACAGGTTTGCCTGCCGAGCAGTACTTC. The genes are TRBV20-1 and TRBJ2-7; a weak D match, TRBD1 (5 bases). Trimming left V 0 bases short and J 6 bases short, with 18 bases between. CDR1 DFQATT and CDR2 SNEGSKA come from the germline V gene (reference sequence). There are 15 residues in the CDR3.

This clonotype was seen many times. The chain carries TRBV20-1 and TRBJ1-5, with TRBD1 matching over 8 bases. V shed 6 bases, J shed 2 bases, and the junction held 15 bases outside the gene matches. CDR1 and CDR2 from the germline V gene are DFQATT and SNEGSKA (reference sequence). The CDR3 length is 17 residues. This chain's CDR3 is CSASHGQGVNGNQPQHF. Here the CDR3 DNA reads TGCAGTGCCTCCCACGGACAGGGTGTCAATGGCAATCAGCCCCAGCATTTT.